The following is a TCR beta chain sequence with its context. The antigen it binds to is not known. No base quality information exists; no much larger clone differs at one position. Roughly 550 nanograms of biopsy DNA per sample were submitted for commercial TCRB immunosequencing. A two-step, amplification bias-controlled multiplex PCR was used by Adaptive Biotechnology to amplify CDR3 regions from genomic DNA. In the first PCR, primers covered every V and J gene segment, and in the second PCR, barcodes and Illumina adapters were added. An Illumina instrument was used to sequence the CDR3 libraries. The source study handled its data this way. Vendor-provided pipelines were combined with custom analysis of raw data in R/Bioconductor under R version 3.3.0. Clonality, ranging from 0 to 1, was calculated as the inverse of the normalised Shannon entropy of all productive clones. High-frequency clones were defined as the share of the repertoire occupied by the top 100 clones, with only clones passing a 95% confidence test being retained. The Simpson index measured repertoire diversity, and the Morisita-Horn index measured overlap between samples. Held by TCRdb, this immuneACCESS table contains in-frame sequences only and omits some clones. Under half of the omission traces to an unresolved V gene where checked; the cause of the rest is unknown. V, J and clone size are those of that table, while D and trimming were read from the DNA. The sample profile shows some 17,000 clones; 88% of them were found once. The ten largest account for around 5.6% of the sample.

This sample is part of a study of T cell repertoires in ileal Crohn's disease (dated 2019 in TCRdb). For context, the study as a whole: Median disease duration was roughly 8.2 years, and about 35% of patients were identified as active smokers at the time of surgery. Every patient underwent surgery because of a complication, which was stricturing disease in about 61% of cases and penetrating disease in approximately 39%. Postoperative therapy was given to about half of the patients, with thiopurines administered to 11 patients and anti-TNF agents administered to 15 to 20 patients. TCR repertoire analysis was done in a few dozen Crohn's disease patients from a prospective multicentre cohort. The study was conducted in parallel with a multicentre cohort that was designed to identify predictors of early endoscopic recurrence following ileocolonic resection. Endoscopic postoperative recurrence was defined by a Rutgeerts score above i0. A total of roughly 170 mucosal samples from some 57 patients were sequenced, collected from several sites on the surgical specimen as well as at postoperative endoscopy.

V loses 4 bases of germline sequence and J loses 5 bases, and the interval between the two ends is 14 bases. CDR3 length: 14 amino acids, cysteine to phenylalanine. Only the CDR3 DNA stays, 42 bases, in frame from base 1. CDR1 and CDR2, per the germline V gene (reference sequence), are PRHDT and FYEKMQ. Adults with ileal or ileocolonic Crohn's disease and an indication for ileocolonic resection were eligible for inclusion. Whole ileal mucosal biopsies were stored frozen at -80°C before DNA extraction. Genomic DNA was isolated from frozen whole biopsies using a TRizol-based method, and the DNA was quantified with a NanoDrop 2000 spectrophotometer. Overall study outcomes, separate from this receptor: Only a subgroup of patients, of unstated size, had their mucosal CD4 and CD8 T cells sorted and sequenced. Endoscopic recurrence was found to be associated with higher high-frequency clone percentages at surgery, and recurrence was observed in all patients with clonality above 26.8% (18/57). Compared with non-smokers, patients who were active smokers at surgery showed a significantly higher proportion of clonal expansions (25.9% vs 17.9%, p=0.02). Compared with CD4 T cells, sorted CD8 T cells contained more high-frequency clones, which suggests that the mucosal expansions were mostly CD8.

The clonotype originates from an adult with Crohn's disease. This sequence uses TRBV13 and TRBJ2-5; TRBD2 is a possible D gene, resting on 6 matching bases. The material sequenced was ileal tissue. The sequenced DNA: TGTGCCAGCAGCTCGAATGGTGGGGGGGAGACCCAGTACTTC. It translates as CASSSNGGGETQYF.